This T cell receptor (beta chain) was identified during a study of response to subunit inactivated influenza vaccine. About this clonotype: The target antigen is unknown.

This CDR3 has 15 amino acids. V dropped 6 bases and J dropped 0 bases, with 11 bases sitting between them. Germline assignment: CDR1 MDHEN and CDR2 SYDVKM. TCRdb fed the RT-PCR reads into MiXCR, producing one record per CDR3 protein. The repertoire holds roughly 650,000 distinct CDR3 sequences, with approximately 15% as singletons. Regarding the study as a whole: T cells newly recruited by each seasonal influenza vaccination are few, the authors suggested.

This sequence joins TRBV28 and TRBJ1-4, with no clear D. The source material was PBMCs from blood, sampled 14 days before vaccination. The TCR sequence derives from a man aged 50-60 years who received an inactivated influenza vaccine. The CDR3 bases are TGTGCCAGCAGCCCCCTGACAACAACTAATGAAAAACTGTTTTTT. Translating gives CASSPLTTTNEKLFF.